The TCR beta chain described here comes from a study of blood T cells in healthy people across ages. V trimming: 0 bases; J trimming: 5 bases; junction bases outside the gene matches: 15. The CDR3 covers 17 residues. The germline gives CDR1 DFQATT, CDR2 SNEGSKA (reference sequence). A J-beta primer mix and a sample-barcoded 5' primer were used in a second PCR of about 6 to 12 cycles. Each CDR3 protein gets one entry after TCRdb re-called the 5' RACE reads with MiXCR. The table lists roughly 1,800,000 distinct CDR3 sequences, about 49% of them singletons. Each donor's blood draw was 8.5 to 10 milliliters of peripheral blood. Each sample used at least 6 million PBMCs. Total RNA, at least 5.5 micrograms per sample, came from PBMCs. There are many counts of this clonotype. The antigen remains unidentified. Study-level findings and limits: It was the long-lived donors that had more naive CD4+ cells and higher diversity than aged donors.

The sequencing input was blood. This sequence was found in a woman in her 40s in good health. V is TRBV20-1 and J is TRBJ2-7; 8 nucleotides agree with TRBD1. This CDR3 reads CSARDNSLGRGQDEQYF. DNA for the CDR3: TGCAGTGCTAGAGATAACAGTCTTGGCAGGGGGCAAGACGAGCAGTACTTC.